Each of the 13 T cell receptor beta chains below was sequenced from the same sample in a study of T cell responses to AZD1222 COVID-19 vaccine (dated by TCRdb to the early 2020s). The protocol used for the library was the immunoSEQ multiplex PCR assay. TCRdb retrieved this table from immuneACCESS and kept in-frame rearrangements only. Not all clones are present; in checked studies, unresolved V genes account for under half, and no reason is known for the remainder. Present in this sample are about 99,000 clones, nearly 90% of which were seen just once. Clones ranked in the top ten supply approximately 3% of the sample. Read against the paper, the sample's time point label means: baseline before first vaccination. Sequencing used peripheral blood, obtained on day 0 of AZD1222 vaccination. Receptor source: an adult in good health.

This sequence joins TRBV7-2 and TRBJ1-3, with TRBD1 identical over 7 bases. After removal of 4 bases from V and 3 bases from J, the junction contained 3 bases not matched to a gene. The germline gives CDR1 SGHTA, CDR2 FQGNSA. The CDR3 sequence is 14 residues long. The CDR3 DNA follows: TGTGCCAGCAGCTCCCAGGGGGGTGGAAACACCATATATTTT. Translation: CASSSQGGGNTIYF.

The chain links TRBV4-3 to TRBJ2-7, with 8 bases aligning to TRBD2. Germline V gene data show CDR1 as LGHNA and CDR2 as YSLEER. The trim removed 0 bases at V and 3 bases at J, leaving 7 bases unmatched. There are 16 residues in the CDR3. The CDR3, as DNA: TGCGCCAGCAGCCAAGATAGGCGGGGGGCAAGCTACGAGCAGTACTTC. It encodes CASSQDRRGASYEQYF.

This clone has a handful of counts. The genes are TRBV7-2 and TRBJ2-5; 7 nucleotides align to TRBD2. Germline V CDR1 and CDR2: SGHTA, FQGNSA. The CDR3 totals 16 residues. Germline trimming cut 3 bases from V and 6 bases from J; bases unmatched to any gene: 13. The CDR3 coding sequence is TGTGCCAGCAGCTTCAGTGGCAGGGCGGGGGTGAAGACCCAGTACTTC. Translating it yields CASSFSGRAGVKTQYF.

Details on this clone: The junction does not match germline at one end; this may be a read error. V gene TRBV5-1 combines with J gene TRBJ2-3; TRBD2 aligns across 13 bases. This CDR3 has 17 residues. In germline, CDR1 is SGHRS, CDR2 YFSETQ. The chain's CDR3 is CASSPTPGLAGADTQYF. The DNA for the CDR3 is TGTGCCAGCAGCCCCACCCCCGGACTAGCGGGAGCAGATACGCAGTATTTT.

This chain connects TRBV19 to TRBJ1-4; no clear D gene. Germline V lookup: CDR1 LNHDA, CDR2 SQIVND (reference sequence). CDR3 length: 15 residues. Trimming removed 3 bases from V and 0 bases from J, with 8 bases in between. CDR3 nucleotides: TGTGCCAGTAGTATGGGGTTAGCAACTAATGAAAAACTGTTTTTT. It translates to CASSMGLATNEKLFF.

The rearrangement joins TRBV20-1 to TRBJ1-1, with a tentative D call TRBD1 (5 bases). The CDR3 runs 11 residues. Trimming removed 4 bases at V and 6 bases at J, with 9 bases between. Germline V gene lookup returns CDR1 DFQATT and CDR2 SNEGSKA (reference sequence). As DNA, the CDR3 is TGCAGTGCTAAACGGGGACCTGAAGCTTTCTTT. Its translation: CSAKRGPEAFF.

On this clone: Germline and junction disagree at one end, which may indicate a read error. J is TRBJ1-2 and V is TRBV4-3, with D uncertain. The CDR3 extends over 15 amino acids. Germline V lookup: CDR1 LGHNA, CDR2 YSLEER. The CDR3 sequence is CASSQAGRSNYGYTF. The CDR3 DNA reads as TGCGCCAGCAGTCAAGCGGGGAGAAGTAACTATGGCTACACCTTC.

The chain recombines TRBV27 with TRBJ2-7, with D tentatively TRBD1 or TRBD2 (5 bases each). CDR3 length: 18 residues. V dropped 8 bases and J dropped 0 bases, with 26 bases sitting between them. Looked up from germline, CDR1 is MNHEY and CDR2 is SMNVEV (reference sequence). CDR3 sequence: CASRLYPGQGDHSYEQYF. CDR3 sequence (DNA): TGTGCCAGCCGACTATATCCGGGGCAGGGAGATCACTCCTACGAGCAGTACTTC.

The chain is built from TRBV7-2 and TRBJ1-1, with a weak D call TRBD1 (6 bases). The CDR3 is 17 residues long. Trimming pared 0 bases from V and 0 bases from J, leaving 14 bases between. CDR1 is SGHTA, CDR2 FQGNSA, per germline. The CDR3 region is CASSLALPGTLNTEAFF. CDR3 sequence (DNA): TGTGCCAGCAGCTTAGCGCTACCCGGGACATTGAACACTGAAGCTTTCTTT. Full variable domain (rest looked up from reference TRBV7-2 and TRBJ1-1): GAGVSQSPSNKVTEKGKDVELRCDPISGHTALYWYRQSLGQGLEFLIYFQGNSAPDKSGLPSDRFSAERTGGSVSTLTIQRTQQEDSAVYLCASSLALPGTLNTEAFFGQGTRLTVV.

Here the CDR3 reads CASSEARGPRQPQHF. The CDR3 region has the DNA TGTGCCAGCAGTGAAGCGCGCGGGCCCAGACAGCCCCAGCATTTT. The gene calls are TRBV2 and TRBJ1-5; D ambiguous. The germline CDR1 and CDR2 sequences are SNHLY and FYNNEI. Deletions cut 0 bases from V and 7 bases from J, with 13 bases between. The CDR3 runs to 15 residues. The whole variable domain, remainder taken from reference TRBV2 and TRBJ1-5, is EPEVTQTPSHQVTQMGQEVILRCVPISNHLYFYWYRQILGQKVEFLVSFYNNEISEKSEIFDDQFSVERPDGSNFTLKIRSTKLEDSAMYFCASSEARGPRQPQHFGDGTRLSIL.

The gene calls are TRBV6-4 and TRBJ1-1; 7 bases line up with TRBD1. The CDR3 covers 13 residues. Trimming removed 6 bases from V and 8 bases from J; junction bases left unmatched: 9. Germline lookup yields CDR1 MRHNA and CDR2 SNTAGT. The CDR3 bases are TGTGCCAGCAGGCCGACAGGGAGCGGGGAAGCTTTCTTT. This gives the protein CASRPTGSGEAFF.

The chain uses TRBV5-5 and TRBJ2-1; D ambiguous. Trimming shortened V by 0 bases and J by 10 bases, and 11 bases separated the two germline ends. CDR3 length: 13 amino acids. Germline loops: CDR1 SGHKS, CDR2 YYEKEE (reference sequence). As DNA, the CDR3 is TGTGCCAGCAGCTTGGCCGCCTTATCGGAGCAGTTCTTC. The encoded protein is CASSLAALSEQFF.

The CDR3: CASRLTGGNTEAFF. DNA for the CDR3: TGTGCCAGCAGGCTTACCGGGGGCAACACTGAAGCTTTCTTT. This chain connects TRBV13 to TRBJ1-1, with D possibly matching TRBD1 (6 bases). The germline V gene has CDR1 PRHDT and CDR2 FYEKMQ (reference sequence). V lost 6 bases, J lost 2 bases, and 13 bases lay in between. The CDR3 contains 14 residues.